The entry below describes one T cell receptor (beta chain). The entry originates in a study of control samples from healthy donors and cancer patients. Generated by immunoSEQ multiplex PCR, the TCRdb table keeps only in-frame clones and is missing some. The table records tens of thousands of clones, over 70% of them present only once. The V gene's germline CDR1 is LGHNT and CDR2 FRNRAP. V dropped 0 bases and J dropped 8 bases, with 22 bases sitting between them. The CDR3 covers 17 residues. The gene calls are TRBV12-5 and TRBJ1-2; perhaps TRBD1 as D (6 bases). The origin of this receptor is a man in his fifties or sixties in good health. The sequenced sample consisted of blood. The CDR3 DNA follows: TGTGCTAGTGGTTTGGTACTAGGGACTGACAGGACTCCCGGCTACACCTTC. Encoded protein: CASGLVLGTDRTPGYTF.